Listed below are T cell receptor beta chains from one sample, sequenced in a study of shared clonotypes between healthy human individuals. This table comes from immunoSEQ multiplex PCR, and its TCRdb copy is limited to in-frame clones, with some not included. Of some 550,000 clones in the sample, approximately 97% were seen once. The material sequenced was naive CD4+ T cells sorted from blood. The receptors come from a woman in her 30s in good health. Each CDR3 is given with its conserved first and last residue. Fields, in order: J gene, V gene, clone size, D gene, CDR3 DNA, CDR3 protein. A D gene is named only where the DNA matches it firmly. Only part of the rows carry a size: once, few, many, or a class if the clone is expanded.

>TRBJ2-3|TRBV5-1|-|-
TGCGCCAGCAGTCCGGCGGCTTCTAGCACAGATACGCAGTATTTT
CASSPAASSTDTQYF
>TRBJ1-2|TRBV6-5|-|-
TGTGCCAGCAGTTACTCGAGAGCCTATGGCTACACCTTC
CASSYSRAYGYTF
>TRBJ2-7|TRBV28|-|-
TGTGCCAGCAGTTCTCGTGGACGCACTTCCTACGAGCAGTACTTC
CASSSRGRTSYEQYF
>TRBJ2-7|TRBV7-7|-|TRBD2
TGTGCCAGCAGCCCGGGACTAGTCTTTCCCTACGAGCAGTACTTC
CASSPGLVFPYEQYF
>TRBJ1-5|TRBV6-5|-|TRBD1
TGTGCCAGCAGTTCACAGGGGATCAATCAGCCCCAGCATTTT
CASSSQGINQPQHF
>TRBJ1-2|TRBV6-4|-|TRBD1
TGTGCCAGCAGTGACTATCCGGGACAGGGATTCGGCTACACCTTC
CASSDYPGQGFGYTF
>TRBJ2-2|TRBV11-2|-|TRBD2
TGTGCCAGCAGCTTAGATGCGGGAGTATTAACCGGGGAGCTGTTTTTT
CASSLDAGVLTGELFF
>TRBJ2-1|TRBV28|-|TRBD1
TGTGCGGGCCAGGGTACGGGACAGCAATACAATGAGCAGTTCTTC
CAGQGTGQQYNEQFF
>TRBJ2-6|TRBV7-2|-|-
TGTGCCAGCAGCTTAAGGCCCTCTGGGGCCAACGTCCTGACTTTC
CASSLRPSGANVLTF
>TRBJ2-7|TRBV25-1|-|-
TGTGCCAGCAGTGTGGGGGGAAGCAAAGAGCAGTACTTC
CASSVGGSKEQYF
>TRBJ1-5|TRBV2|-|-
TGTGCCAGCAGTGAACACAATCAGCCCCAGCATTTT
CASSEHNQPQHF
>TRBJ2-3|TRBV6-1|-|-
TGTGCCAGCAGTGAAAAAGATACGCAGTATTTT
CASSEKDTQYF
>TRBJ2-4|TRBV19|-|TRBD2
TGTGCCAGTAGTCCTAGCGGCCTAGCCAAAAACATTCAGTACTTC
CASSPSGLAKNIQYF
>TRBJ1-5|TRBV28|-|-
TGTGCCAGCAGTCCGCCCGGGAGACAGCCCCAGCATTTT
CASSPPGRQPQHF
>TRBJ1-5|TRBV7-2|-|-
TGTGCCAGCAGCTTTGACCCCGATCAGCCCCAGCATTTT
CASSFDPDQPQHF
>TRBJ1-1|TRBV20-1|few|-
TGCAGTGCAAGACCTGCCACTGAAGCTTTCTTT
CSARPATEAFF
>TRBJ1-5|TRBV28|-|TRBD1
TGTGCCAGCAGTTTATCTTTCGGGACAGGGATCAATCAGCCCCAGCATTTT
CASSLSFGTGINQPQHF
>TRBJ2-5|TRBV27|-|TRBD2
TGTGCCAGCAGTTTACTCGGGAGGGCCTGGGAGACCCAGTACTTC
CASSLLGRAWETQYF